These T cell receptor beta chains were read from a single sample in a study of blood T cell repertoires in COVID-19. TCRdb's copy holds only in-frame clones and misses some; the assay was immunoSEQ multiplex PCR. In the table there are almost 250,000 clones, over 75% of which are singletons. The material sequenced was PBMCs or T cells enriched from blood (not recorded which). The source is a woman between 50 and 59 years old with acute COVID-19. CDR3s include the opening cysteine and the closing phenylalanine or tryptophan. A D gene is named only where the DNA matches it firmly. Size is stated for part of the rows, as once, few or many counts, or as a class when the clone is expanded.

j_gene: TRBJ2-3; v_gene: TRBV7-2; d_gene: .; abundance: .; CDR3aa: CASSTSTDTQYF; CDR3nt: TGTGCCAGCAGCACAAGCACAGATACGCAGTATTTT
j_gene: TRBJ1-3; v_gene: TRBV10-1; d_gene: TRBD1; abundance: .; CDR3aa: CASSGGGFGNTIYF; CDR3nt: TGCGCCAGCAGTGGAGGGGGCTTTGGAAACACCATATATTTT
j_gene: TRBJ1-5; v_gene: TRBV6-2/TRBV6-3; d_gene: .; abundance: .; CDR3aa: CASSPRQNQPQHF; CDR3nt: TGTGCCAGCAGTCCGCGACAGAATCAGCCCCAGCATTTT
j_gene: TRBJ2-1; v_gene: TRBV5-5; d_gene: TRBD1; abundance: once; CDR3aa: CASSKGQGVDNEQFF; CDR3nt: TGTGCCAGCAGCAAAGGACAGGGCGTAGACAATGAGCAGTTCTTC
j_gene: TRBJ1-1; v_gene: TRBV7-2; d_gene: TRBD1; abundance: .; CDR3aa: CASSRDRGGTYTEAFF; CDR3nt: TGTGCCAGCAGCCGGGACAGGGGAGGGACATATACTGAAGCTTTCTTT
j_gene: TRBJ1-5; v_gene: TRBV4-2; d_gene: .; abundance: .; CDR3aa: CASSQDLSNQPQHF; CDR3nt: TGTGCCAGCAGCCAAGATCTCAGCAATCAGCCCCAGCATTTT
j_gene: TRBJ1-4; v_gene: TRBV6-6; d_gene: TRBD1; abundance: .; CDR3aa: CASSFPDRVGEKLFF; CDR3nt: TGTGCCAGCAGTTTTCCGGACAGGGTTGGGGAAAAACTGTTTTTT
j_gene: TRBJ2-3; v_gene: TRBV20-1; d_gene: TRBD2; abundance: few; CDR3aa: CSASARGGGDTQYF; CDR3nt: TGCAGTGCTAGTGCGCGGGGGGGCGGCGATACGCAGTATTTT
j_gene: TRBJ1-1; v_gene: TRBV7-9; d_gene: .; abundance: .; CDR3aa: CASSSRTVTNTEAFF; CDR3nt: TGTGCCAGCAGCTCTAGGACAGTTACGAACACTGAAGCTTTCTTT
j_gene: TRBJ2-3; v_gene: TRBV7-9; d_gene: .; abundance: .; CDR3aa: CASSLGLAQDTQYF; CDR3nt: TGTGCCAGCAGCTTAGGGCTAGCCCAAGATACGCAGTATTTT
j_gene: TRBJ2-7; v_gene: TRBV24-1; d_gene: .; abundance: .; CDR3aa: CASSSNPGEVRSYEQYF; CDR3nt: TGTGCCAGCAGTTCAAATCCCGGGGAGGTACGCTCCTACGAGCAGTACTTC
j_gene: TRBJ1-5; v_gene: TRBV27; d_gene: TRBD1; abundance: once; CDR3aa: CASSFQYRGSNQPQHF; CDR3nt: TGTGCCAGCAGTTTCCAATACAGGGGAAGCAATCAGCCCCAGCATTTT
j_gene: TRBJ1-1; v_gene: TRBV5-1; d_gene: .; abundance: .; CDR3aa: CASSLMGLSGATEAFF; CDR3nt: TGCGCCAGCAGCTTGATGGGGTTGTCAGGGGCGACTGAAGCTTTCTTT
j_gene: TRBJ1-6; v_gene: TRBV4-2; d_gene: TRBD1; abundance: .; CDR3aa: CASSQGQGPSPLHF; CDR3nt: TGTGCCAGCAGCCAGGGACAGGGCCCTTCACCCCTCCACTTT
j_gene: TRBJ2-7; v_gene: TRBV6-6; d_gene: TRBD2; abundance: .; CDR3aa: CASSINSGGYEQYF; CDR3nt: TGTGCCAGCAGTATCAATAGCGGGGGATACGAGCAGTACTTC
j_gene: TRBJ1-2; v_gene: TRBV15; d_gene: .; abundance: .; CDR3aa: CATSRGGTVYGYTF; CDR3nt: TGTGCCACCAGCAGAGGGGGGACTGTCTATGGCTACACCTTC
j_gene: TRBJ2-3; v_gene: TRBV5-4; d_gene: .; abundance: .; CDR3aa: CASTPEQKNTQYF; CDR3nt: TGTGCCAGCACCCCCGAACAGAAAAATACGCAGTATTTT
j_gene: TRBJ1-1; v_gene: TRBV7-8; d_gene: TRBD1; abundance: .; CDR3aa: CASSRGGTANQAFF; CDR3nt: TGTGCCAGCAGCCGAGGGGGGACAGCGAACCAAGCTTTCTTT
j_gene: TRBJ1-2; v_gene: TRBV6-6; d_gene: .; abundance: .; CDR3aa: CASRETGFNYGYTF; CDR3nt: TGTGCCAGCAGGGAGACAGGTTTTAACTATGGCTACACCTTC
j_gene: TRBJ2-5; v_gene: TRBV7-9; d_gene: TRBD2; abundance: once; CDR3aa: CASSSLADQETQYF; CDR3nt: TGTGCCAGCAGCTCACTAGCGGATCAAGAGACCCAGTACTTC
j_gene: TRBJ1-1; v_gene: TRBV25-1; d_gene: .; abundance: .; CDR3aa: CASSEGGLEAFF; CDR3nt: TGTGCCAGCAGTGAGGGGGGATTAGAAGCTTTCTTT
j_gene: TRBJ1-5; v_gene: TRBV18; d_gene: TRBD1; abundance: .; CDR3aa: CASSPYTGGGQPQHF; CDR3nt: TGTGCCAGCTCACCTTATACAGGGGGCGGTCAGCCCCAGCATTTT
j_gene: TRBJ1-1; v_gene: TRBV29-1; d_gene: TRBD1; abundance: once; CDR3aa: CSVLTGPGTEAFF; CDR3nt: TGCAGCGTCCTGACAGGGCCGGGCACTGAAGCTTTCTTT
j_gene: TRBJ1-2; v_gene: TRBV19; d_gene: .; abundance: once; CDR3aa: CASSNIRARNYGYTF; CDR3nt: TGTGCCAGTAGTAATATTAGAGCCCGGAACTATGGCTACACCTTC
j_gene: TRBJ1-6; v_gene: TRBV5-1; d_gene: .; abundance: few; CDR3aa: CASSLTGSDNSPLHF; CDR3nt: TGCGCCAGCAGCTTAACAGGGTCTGATAATTCACCCCTCCACTTT
j_gene: TRBJ1-1; v_gene: TRBV7-9; d_gene: .; abundance: .; CDR3aa: CASSLDQRSYTEAFF; CDR3nt: TGTGCCAGCAGCTTAGATCAGAGGTCCTACACTGAAGCTTTCTTT
j_gene: TRBJ1-5; v_gene: TRBV18; d_gene: .; abundance: .; CDR3aa: CASSRGGDNQPQHF; CDR3nt: TGTGCCAGCTCACGGGGAGGGGACAATCAGCCCCAGCATTTT
j_gene: TRBJ2-3; v_gene: TRBV7-2; d_gene: .; abundance: .; CDR3aa: CASARLETTDTQYF; CDR3nt: TGTGCCAGTGCGAGACTAGAGACTACAGATACGCAGTATTTT
j_gene: TRBJ1-2; v_gene: TRBV4-3; d_gene: .; abundance: .; CDR3aa: CASSQEVGDGYTF; CDR3nt: TGCGCCAGCAGCCAAGAAGTCGGGGATGGCTACACCTTC
j_gene: TRBJ1-5; v_gene: TRBV30; d_gene: .; abundance: .; CDR3aa: CAWSRSNQPQHF; CDR3nt: TGTGCCTGGAGTCGTAGCAATCAGCCCCAGCATTTT
j_gene: TRBJ1-2; v_gene: TRBV7-6; d_gene: .; abundance: .; CDR3aa: CASSPQGNYGYTF; CDR3nt: TGTGCCAGCAGCCCACAGGGAAACTATGGCTACACCTTC
j_gene: TRBJ2-1; v_gene: TRBV7-2; d_gene: TRBD2; abundance: .; CDR3aa: CASSFSGGHYNEQFF; CDR3nt: TGTGCCAGCAGCTTTAGCGGGGGTCATTACAATGAGCAGTTCTTC
j_gene: TRBJ2-2; v_gene: TRBV7-6; d_gene: TRBD1; abundance: few; CDR3aa: CASSSRTGDTGELFF; CDR3nt: TGTGCCAGCAGCTCGAGGACAGGGGACACCGGGGAGCTGTTTTTT
j_gene: TRBJ1-1; v_gene: TRBV27; d_gene: TRBD1; abundance: .; CDR3aa: CASSSGTGGRTEAFF; CDR3nt: TGTGCCAGCAGTTCCGGGACAGGGGGTAGGACTGAAGCTTTCTTT
j_gene: TRBJ1-2; v_gene: TRBV10-3; d_gene: TRBD1; abundance: .; CDR3aa: CAISESKTGGVYGYTF; CDR3nt: TGTGCCATCAGTGAGTCGAAAACAGGGGGGGTCTATGGCTACACCTTC
j_gene: TRBJ2-2; v_gene: TRBV6-1; d_gene: .; abundance: few; CDR3aa: CASSEAARGVTGELFF; CDR3nt: TGTGCCAGCAGTGAAGCGGCCAGGGGGGTCACCGGGGAGCTGTTTTTT
j_gene: TRBJ2-2; v_gene: TRBV3-1/TRBV3-2; d_gene: TRBD1; abundance: .; CDR3aa: CASRRDSTGELFF; CDR3nt: TGTGCCAGCAGACGGGACAGCACCGGGGAGCTGTTTTTT
j_gene: TRBJ2-3; v_gene: TRBV14; d_gene: .; abundance: .; CDR3aa: CASSPRDSFSTQYF; CDR3nt: TGTGCCAGCAGCCCCCGGGACTCCTTCAGTACGCAGTATTTT
j_gene: TRBJ1-6; v_gene: TRBV4-3; d_gene: TRBD1; abundance: .; CDR3aa: CASSQGQGSPLHF; CDR3nt: TGCGCCAGCAGCCAGGGACAGGGCTCACCCCTCCACTTT
j_gene: TRBJ1-1; v_gene: TRBV6-5; d_gene: .; abundance: .; CDR3aa: CASSRVNREAFF; CDR3nt: TGTGCCAGCAGCCGCGTTAACCGTGAAGCTTTCTTT
j_gene: TRBJ1-3; v_gene: TRBV6-5; d_gene: TRBD1; abundance: .; CDR3aa: CASFPGQGYGNTIYF; CDR3nt: TGTGCCAGCTTTCCGGGACAGGGATATGGAAACACCATATATTTT
j_gene: TRBJ1-3; v_gene: TRBV9; d_gene: TRBD1; abundance: .; CDR3aa: CASARAGGGNTIYF; CDR3nt: TGTGCCAGCGCGAGGGCAGGGGGCGGAAACACCATATATTTT